Listed here are 23 T cell receptor beta chains from one sample, sequenced in a study of blood T cell repertoires in COVID-19. Repertoires were generated with immunoSEQ multiplex PCR, while TCRdb's copy carries only in-frame clones and drops some. The sample has over 130,000 clones, approximately 80% seen once. Sequencing input: PBMCs or T cells enriched from blood (not recorded which). The receptors here all came from a woman under 30 who had been exposed to COVID-19.

V is TRBV12-3 or TRBV12-4 and J is TRBJ2-1, with no clear D. The CDR3 is 13 amino acids. V was trimmed by 1 base and J by 3 bases, leaving 4 bases between them. The DNA of the CDR3 is TGTGCCAGCAGTTTAGTCTTCTACAATGAGCAGTTCTTC. Translation gives CASSLVFYNEQFF.

This clone was counted a single time. The rearrangement joins TRBV9 to TRBJ2-1; D may be TRBD2 (5 bases). The CDR3 contains 14 residues. The V gene's germline CDR1 is SGDLS and CDR2 YYNGEE. Trimming stripped 1 base from V and 8 bases from J, with 13 bases between. The CDR3 loop reads CASSVTGSSYEQFF. In nucleotides, the CDR3 is TGTGCCAGCAGCGTAACGGGGAGTAGCTATGAGCAGTTCTTC.

The chain carries TRBV19 and TRBJ2-2, with TRBD1 identical over 9 bases. Germline values: CDR1 LNHDA, CDR2 SQIVND (reference sequence). Trimming took 4 bases from V and 6 from J; bases not matched to a gene: 3. This CDR3 is built from 14 residues. The CDR3 here is CASSSHRGPGELFF. The CDR3 DNA reads as TGTGCCAGTAGTAGTCACAGGGGGCCCGGGGAGCTGTTTTTT. The full variable domain, in which reference TRBV19 and TRBJ2-2 provide the parts outside the CDR3, is DGGITQSPKYLFRKEGQNVTLSCEQNLNHDAMYWYRQDPGQGLRLIYYSQIVNDFQKGDIAEGYSVSREKKESFPLTVTSAQKNPTAFYLCASSSHRGPGELFFGEGSRLTVL.

The chain couples TRBV15 to TRBJ1-4; 9 bases match TRBD1. V lost 2 bases, J lost 5 bases, and 6 bases stayed unmatched. Germline assignment: CDR1 LNHNV and CDR2 YYDKDF (reference sequence). The CDR3 runs to 16 residues. CDR3 loop: CATSRSYGTGNEKLFF. The CDR3 DNA sequence: TGTGCCACCAGCAGATCCTATGGGACAGGGAATGAAAAACTGTTTTTT.

CDR3: CASSPGQAYSPLHF. The CDR3 DNA reads as TGCGCCAGCAGCCCGGGACAGGCGTATTCACCCCTCCACTTT. This rearrangement joins TRBV5-1 to TRBJ1-6; TRBD1 matches 8 bases. Unmatched junction bases numbered 5, after V lost 4 bases and J lost 8 bases. This CDR3 has 14 amino acids. Germline values: CDR1 SGHRS, CDR2 YFSETQ.

J is TRBJ1-2 and V is TRBV11-1, with 10 bases fitting TRBD1. This CDR3 contains 15 residues. Germline CDR1 SGHAT, CDR2 FQDESV (reference sequence). Trimming removed 6 bases from V and 7 bases from J; junction bases left unmatched: 11. The CDR3 is CASSRLDRGEIGYTF. DNA of the CDR3: TGTGCCAGCAGTCGATTGGACAGGGGGGAAATTGGCTACACCTTC.

The genes are TRBV7-9 and TRBJ1-2; the match to TRBD1 covers 7 bases. The CDR3 covers 14 residues. The V gene's germline CDR1 is SEHNR and CDR2 FQNEAQ (reference sequence). The trim removed 5 bases at V and 4 bases at J, leaving 7 bases unmatched. The CDR3 coding sequence is TGTGCCAGCAGCCCAACCGGGACAGTCTATGGCTACACCTTC. As protein: CASSPTGTVYGYTF.

The chain carries TRBV19 and TRBJ1-1, with D uncertain. CDR1 and CDR2 from the germline V gene are LNHDA and SQIVND (reference sequence). Trimming took off 5 bases at V and 4 bases at J, with 14 bases between the two ends. The CDR3 contains 14 residues. DNA for the CDR3: TGTGCCAGTAGTTTTGGAGTTGACGCCACTGAAGCTTTCTTT. It yields the protein CASSFGVDATEAFF.

This rearrangement joins TRBV3-1 (or the pseudogene TRBV3-2) to TRBJ1-5; tentatively, D is TRBD1 (6 bases). Germline V gene sequence: CDR1 LGHDT, CDR2 YNNKEL (reference sequence). The CDR3 spans 12 residues. V shed 6 bases and J shed 5 bases, with 8 bases lying between them. CDR3 nucleotide sequence: TGTGCCAGCAGTTGGGGGCATCAGCCCCAGCATTTT. This encodes CASSWGHQPQHF.

The V gene is TRBV6-1, the J gene TRBJ2-2; TRBD1 might be the D (6 bases). The CDR3 totals 16 residues. Trimming stripped 4 bases from V and 3 bases from J, with 15 bases between. Germline lookup yields CDR1 MNHNS and CDR2 SASEGT. CDR3 nucleotide sequence: TGTGCCAGCAGTGGAGATAGGGGGAAAGACACCGGGGAGCTGTTTTTT. This sequence encodes CASSGDRGKDTGELFF.

The chain couples TRBV9 to TRBJ2-3; D is possibly TRBD1 (5 bases). The CDR3 consists of 15 residues. Per germline, CDR1 SGDLS and CDR2 YYNGEE. V was cut by 3 bases and J by 0 bases, with 11 bases left in between. The CDR3: CASSASTASTDTQYF. DNA of the CDR3: TGTGCCAGCAGCGCTTCGACAGCTAGCACAGATACGCAGTATTTT.

The J gene is TRBJ1-2, the V gene TRBV13; 10 bases align to TRBD1. The CDR3 has 16 amino acids. V dropped 4 bases and J dropped 2; count of bases not matched to a gene: 7. The germline V gene encodes CDR1 PRHDT and CDR2 FYEKMQ (reference sequence). The CDR3 here is CASSSGTGATNYGYTF. The CDR3, as DNA: TGTGCCAGCAGCTCGGGGACAGGGGCAACCAACTATGGCTACACCTTC. Full variable domain (missing parts from reference TRBV13 and TRBJ1-2): AAGVIQSPRHLIKEKRETATLKCYPIPRHDTVYWYQQGPGQDPQFLISFYEKMQSDKGSIPDRFSAQQFSDYHSELNMSSLELGDSALYFCASSSGTGATNYGYTFGSGTRLTVV.

The V and J genes are TRBV2 and TRBJ1-1, with D perhaps matching TRBD1 (6 bases). The CDR3 is made up of 14 amino acids. Trimming left V 8 bases short and J 7 bases short, with 20 bases between. Per germline, CDR1 SNHLY and CDR2 FYNNEI. The CDR3 protein is CASGEVRTVFEAFF. As DNA, the CDR3 is TGTGCCAGCGGCGAGGTTAGGACAGTCTTTGAAGCTTTCTTT.

The genes are TRBV12-3 or TRBV12-4 and TRBJ1-1, with TRBD1 as a possible D gene (6 bases). The V end lost 5 bases, the J end lost 2 bases, and 9 bases lay between the germline ends. The CDR3 consists of 13 residues. In nucleotides, the CDR3 is TGTGCCAGCAGTGGACAGATAAACACTGAAGCTTTCTTT. This encodes CASSGQINTEAFF.

The chain has TRBV19 and TRBJ1-2, with D unclear. This CDR3 region has 16 residues. Per germline, CDR1 LNHDA and CDR2 SQIVND (reference sequence). Deletions cut 3 bases from V and 2 bases from J, with 16 bases between. The DNA for the CDR3 is TGTGCCAGTAGTATGGTCGGTGGGCAGTTAAACTATGGCTACACCTTC. This sequence encodes CASSMVGGQLNYGYTF.

Points on this clone: An end of the junction differs from the germline gene, which may be a read error. This chain joins TRBV10-1 and TRBJ1-3; D is unresolved. Looked up from germline, CDR1 is WNHNN and CDR2 is SYGVQD (reference sequence). The CDR3 contains 10 residues. The CDR3 loop is CASPRGSENF. CDR3 in DNA: TGCGCCAGCCCCCGCGGGTCCGAGAATTTT.

This clone was counted a few times. The chain couples TRBV24-1 to TRBJ1-2; 8 positions match TRBD1. V was pared by 4 bases and J by 4 bases, with 4 bases of the junction left unmatched. From germline, CDR1 is KGHDR and CDR2 SFDVKD. The CDR3 runs 14 residues. The CDR3 DNA is TGTGCCACCAGTGACTCCGGACAGGGCTATGGCTACACCTTC. The encoded protein is CATSDSGQGYGYTF.

The chain recombines TRBV18 with TRBJ2-7; D ambiguous. CDR3 length: 11 residues. Trimming pared 1 base from V and 9 bases from J, leaving 7 bases between. Germline V CDR1 and CDR2: KGHSH, LQKENI. The CDR3 is CASSPRELQYF. The CDR3 region has the DNA TGTGCCAGCTCACCACGAGAGTTGCAGTACTTC.

This rearrangement joins TRBV5-1 to TRBJ1-1; 7 nucleotides line up with TRBD1. V shed 4 bases, J shed 3 bases, and the junction held 9 bases outside the gene matches. Germline CDR1 and CDR2: SGHRS and YFSETQ. The CDR3 loop spans 15 amino acids. DNA of the CDR3: TGCGCCAGCAGCGCCCTTGGACAGGTCTACACTGAAGCTTTCTTT. Translating gives CASSALGQVYTEAFF.

The CDR3 sequence is CASSETGTANSPLHF. The CDR3 DNA is TGTGCCAGCAGTGAAACCGGGACAGCTAATTCACCCCTCCACTTT. The J gene is TRBJ1-6, the V gene TRBV2; 7 bases line up with TRBD1. Losses at the gene ends were 2 bases for V and 6 bases for J; bases not matched to a gene: 4. In germline, CDR1 is SNHLY, CDR2 FYNNEI. The CDR3 totals 15 residues.

This chain joins TRBV6-4 and TRBJ1-2, with 8 bases lining up with TRBD1. The germline V gene has CDR1 MRHNA and CDR2 SNTAGT. V shed 7 bases and J 5 bases; nucleotides not matched to a gene: 12. The CDR3 totals 15 residues. DNA for the CDR3: TGTGCCAGCACTCCTCAGGGGGCGCGACAGTATGGCTACACCTTC. The encoded protein is CASTPQGARQYGYTF.

This chain connects TRBV6-4 to TRBJ2-7; 16 bases match TRBD2. This CDR3 is 15 amino acids long. Trimming removed 6 bases from V and 1 base from J; junction bases left unmatched: 0. The germline V gene encodes CDR1 MRHNA and CDR2 SNTAGT. The CDR3 region has the DNA TGTGCCAGCAGGGGACTAGCGGGAGGGTCCTACGAGCAGTACTTC. It specifies CASRGLAGGSYEQYF.

This chain links TRBV9 with TRBJ2-1; 8 nucleotides match TRBD2. The CDR3 has 16 residues. Germline V gene sequence: CDR1 SGDLS, CDR2 YYNGEE. After removal of 4 bases from V and 4 bases from J, the junction contained 10 bases not matched to a gene. CDR3 bases: TGTGCCAGCAGCTCCACCGGGACTAGACTATACAATGAGCAGTTCTTC. Protein: CASSSTGTRLYNEQFF.